The 32 T cell receptor beta chains reported below all come from one sample, sequenced in a study of blood T cells in healthy people across ages. A second about 6 to 12 cycle PCR used barcoded and J-beta primers. TCRdb re-called the 5' RACE reads through MiXCR, storing one row per CDR3 protein. The sample has 250,000 to 300,000 distinct CDR3 sequences, roughly 27% seen once; the top ten hold 29%. The specimen was blood. These receptor sequences come from a woman aged 70 to 79 in good health.

This clonotype has a single count. The chain employs TRBV27 and TRBJ1-2, with 7 bases matching TRBD1. Trimming at V came to 3 bases and at J to 10 bases, leaving 5 bases not matched to a gene. The CDR3 extends over 12 amino acids. CDR1 is MNHEY, CDR2 SMNVEV, per germline (reference sequence). For the CDR3, the DNA is TGTGCCAGCAGTTTTCGACAGGGCCCCTACACCTTC. Residues: CASSFRQGPYTF.

The V gene is TRBV20-1, the J gene TRBJ1-5; D gene ambiguous. Per germline, CDR1 DFQATT and CDR2 SNEGSKA (reference sequence). V dropped 0 bases and J dropped 4 bases, with 4 bases sitting between them. The CDR3 is 12 amino acids. The CDR3 sequence: CSARDWNQPQHF. The CDR3 region has the DNA TGCAGTGCTAGAGATTGGAATCAGCCCCAGCATTTT.

This clonotype was seen a few times. The V and J genes are TRBV5-5 and TRBJ1-5, with 8 bases matching TRBD1. V shed 2 bases and J 3 bases; nucleotides not matched to a gene: 4. Germline assignment: CDR1 SGHKS and CDR2 YYEKEE (reference sequence). The CDR3 totals 15 residues. As DNA, the CDR3 is TGTGCCAGCAGCTTTCGGACAGGGCTCAATCAGCCCCAGCATTTT. This gives the protein CASSFRTGLNQPQHF.

The chain has TRBV27 and TRBJ2-1, with D maybe TRBD2 (6 bases). Germline loops: CDR1 MNHEY, CDR2 SMNVEV (reference sequence). Deletions cut 8 bases from V and 9 bases from J, with 17 bases between. There are 13 residues in the CDR3. CDR3 in DNA: TGTGCCAGCCAAACTCTTTCCGGGGGTGAGCAGTTCTTC. Amino acid sequence: CASQTLSGGEQFF.

About this clonotype: A read error is possible here, since a much larger clone lies one base away. This sequence joins TRBV5-1 and TRBJ2-7; no clear D. This CDR3 is 12 amino acids long. Per germline, CDR1 SGHRS and CDR2 YFSETQ. CDR3 nucleotide sequence: TGCGCCAGCAGCTTGGGGAGCTACGTGCAGTACTTC. This gives the protein CASSLGSYVQYF. Looking up the rest from reference TRBV5-1 and TRBJ2-7 gives the full variable domain: KAGVTQTPRYLIKTRGQQVTLSCSPISGHRSVSWYQQTPGQGLQFLFEYFSETQRNKGNFPGRFSGRQFSNSRSEMNVSTLELGDSALYLCASSLGSYVQYFGPGTRLTVT.

This chain connects TRBV12-3 or TRBV12-4 to TRBJ2-3, with TRBD2 matching over 10 bases. The CDR3 contains 14 residues. V trimming: 6 bases; J trimming: 5 bases; junction bases outside the gene matches: 5. The CDR3 loop reads CASSGSGRGDTQYF. In nucleotides, the CDR3 is TGTGCCAGCAGCGGCAGCGGGAGGGGAGATACGCAGTATTTT.

This clonotype appeared many times. The chain has TRBV7-2 and TRBJ2-7; perhaps TRBD2 as D (6 bases). V lost 2 bases and J 7 bases, leaving 18 bases between the germline ends. The CDR3 spans 15 residues. The germline V gene has CDR1 SGHTA and CDR2 FQGNSA. The CDR3: CASSLLARGTGEQYF. The CDR3 DNA reads as TGTGCCAGCAGCTTACTAGCGCGTGGGACGGGGGAGCAGTACTTC.

This clonotype was seen more than once but under ten times. This chain uses TRBV20-1 with TRBJ2-5; possibly TRBD2 for D (6 bases). The J call may be in error: the DNA end matches TRBJ2-7 better. Per the germline V gene, CDR1 is DFQATT and CDR2 is SNEGSKA (reference sequence). This CDR3 has 14 residues. CDR3 sequence: CSEEGRPTTYEQYF. The CDR3 DNA reads TGCAGCGAGGAAGGGAGGCCGACGACCTACGAGCAGTACTTC.

Details on this clonotype: Being one base from a much bigger clone, this may be a read error. The chain recombines TRBV12-3 or TRBV12-4 with TRBJ2-7, with D tentatively TRBD2 (5 bases). Trimming took 2 bases from V and 3 from J, leaving 11 bases between them. CDR3 length equals 14 residues. CDR3 in DNA: TGTGCCAGCAGTTTATCTAGCAGGAGCTACGAGCAGTACTTC. Its protein product is CASSLSSRSYEQYF.

This clonotype was picked up a small number of times. The V call is TRBV7-3, the J call TRBJ2-2; D uncertain. This CDR3 has 15 amino acids. The V gene's germline CDR1 is SGHTA and CDR2 FQGTGA. V lost 1 base and J lost 4, with 10 bases in between. This CDR3 reads CASSLNGERTGELFF. DNA of the CDR3: TGTGCCAGCAGCTTAAATGGGGAACGCACCGGGGAGCTGTTTTTT.

The chain employs TRBV6-1 and TRBJ2-7; no clear D. Trimming stripped 2 bases from V and 1 base from J, with 6 bases between. This CDR3 contains 13 residues. In germline, CDR1 is MNHNS, CDR2 SASEGT. CDR3 nucleotides: TGTGCCAGCAGTGAACGCCCTTCCTACGAGCAGTACTTC. As protein: CASSERPSYEQYF.

The V call is TRBV15, the J call TRBJ2-7; possibly TRBD1 for D (5 bases). CDR3 length: 14 residues. The V end was cut by 0 bases, the J end by 7 bases, with 13 bases between. Germline CDR1 LNHNV, CDR2 YYDKDF (reference sequence). As DNA, the CDR3 is TGTGCCACCAGCAGAGACAGGACCGCAGGGGAGCAGTACTTC. It yields the protein CATSRDRTAGEQYF.

This clonotype has just a few counts. CDR3 region: CASSLGTEAKNIQYF. Here the CDR3 DNA reads TGTGCCAGCAGTTTGGGGACAGAAGCCAAAAACATTCAGTACTTC. This chain uses TRBV27 with TRBJ2-4; 7 positions agree with TRBD1. CDR1 and CDR2 from the germline V gene are MNHEY and SMNVEV (reference sequence). The CDR3 covers 15 residues. V shed 3 bases and J 0 bases; nucleotides not matched to a gene: 2.

This clonotype was seen a handful of times. This chain uses TRBV20-1 with TRBJ2-3; no reliable D call. The J call may be in error: the DNA end matches TRBJ1-5 better. The CDR3 has 16 residues. The germline CDR1 and CDR2 sequences are DFQATT and SNEGSKA (reference sequence). The DNA of the CDR3 is TGCAGTGCTAGATTACTAGCGGGGTTTAGCACAGATACGCAGCATTTT. It specifies CSARLLAGFSTDTQHF.

This clonotype was observed a few times. Likely a read error: the CDR3 ends without its conserved phenylalanine or tryptophan. The chain carries TRBV5-1 and TRBJ2-5, with 7 bases fitting TRBD1. This CDR3 contains 16 residues. V shed 4 bases and J 3 bases; nucleotides not matched to a gene: 12. From germline, CDR1 is SGHRS and CDR2 YFSETQ. The CDR3 region has the DNA TGCGCCAGCAGCCGTCGGGACAGTCGAGAAGAAGAGACCCAGTACCTC. Translated: CASSRRDSREEETQYL.

The chain uses TRBV5-1 and TRBJ2-3, with 8 bases that match TRBD2. V lost 4 bases to trimming and J lost 11 bases; unmatched junction nucleotides: 12. The CDR3 totals 14 residues. Germline CDR1 SGHRS, CDR2 YFSETQ. The CDR3, as DNA: TGCGCCAGCAGCGCCGGGACTAGTTCTGTTCTGCAGTATTTT. Residues: CASSAGTSSVLQYF.

This clonotype was seen more than once but under ten times. The rearrangement links TRBV21-1 to TRBJ2-5; the table calls TRBD1, which could not be checked here. TRBV21-1 is marked as a pseudogene. There are 14 residues in the CDR3. The chain's CDR3 is CASSRQGSQETQYF. The DNA for the CDR3 is TGTGCCAGCAGTCGACAGGGGAGTCAAGAGACCCAGTACTTC.

This clonotype was detected a few times. J is TRBJ2-2 and V is TRBV7-9, with 10 bases that match TRBD1. Germline trimming cut 5 bases from V and 2 bases from J; bases unmatched to any gene: 11. This CDR3 has 18 residues. Germline V gene lookup returns CDR1 SEHNR and CDR2 FQNEAQ (reference sequence). The CDR3 DNA reads TGTGCCAGCAGCCCCCCGCCGGGACAGGGGATCAACACCGGGGAGCTGTTTTTT. It is translated as CASSPPPGQGINTGELFF.

The V gene is TRBV29-1, the J gene TRBJ2-7; 7 nucleotides match TRBD2. The V segment lost 4 bases and the J segment 0 bases; nucleotides outside the gene matches: 3. Germline loops: CDR1 SQVTM, CDR2 ANQGSEA. The CDR3 runs 13 residues. The CDR3 coding sequence is TGCAGCGTTGTTGGGACTAACTCCTACGAGCAGTACTTC. Encoded protein: CSVVGTNSYEQYF.

This clonotype was detected once. The chain has TRBV7-2 and TRBJ2-5, with D uncertain. The CDR3 consists of 14 residues. Trimming took 5 bases from V and 4 from J, leaving 14 bases between them. CDR1 is SGHTA and CDR2 is FQGNSA in the germline V gene. CDR3 region: CASSPPLGGETQYF. CDR3 nucleotide sequence: TGTGCCAGCAGCCCACCGTTAGGTGGAGAGACCCAGTACTTC.

This chain joins TRBV5-1 and TRBJ1-3, with D uncertain. Per germline, CDR1 SGHRS and CDR2 YFSETQ. This CDR3 spans 15 amino acids. Trimming removed 7 bases from V and 0 bases from J, with 14 bases in between. The CDR3 nucleotides are TGCGCCAGCCAAACGGACGTCCTCTCTGGAAACACCATATATTTT. This translates into CASQTDVLSGNTIYF.

Only a few counts were recorded for this clonotype. The chain recombines TRBV5-5 with TRBJ2-2, with a weak D call TRBD1 (6 bases). The CDR3 is 13 amino acids. CDR1 SGHKS and CDR2 YYEKEE come from the germline V gene (reference sequence). V was pared by 8 bases and J by 1 base, with 9 bases between. CDR3 amino acids: CASLDRNTGELFF. The DNA of the CDR3 is TGTGCCAGTTTGGACAGGAACACCGGGGAGCTGTTTTTT.

The chain combines TRBV7-9 with TRBJ1-1; D call uncertain. Germline V CDR1 and CDR2: SEHNR, FQNEAQ (reference sequence). The CDR3 length is 11 residues. V was pared by 1 base and J by 7 bases, with 4 bases between. The CDR3 sequence: CASSLVVEAFF. The CDR3 DNA reads TGTGCCAGCAGCTTAGTCGTTGAAGCTTTCTTT.

V and J are TRBV2 and TRBJ1-2; 7 nucleotides match TRBD1. The CDR3 loop spans 12 amino acids. V gave up 5 bases and J gave up 4 bases; unmatched junction bases: 1. Germline V CDR1 and CDR2: SNHLY, FYNNEI. CDR3 amino acids: CASSRTGYGYTF. The CDR3 DNA follows: TGTGCCAGCAGTAGGACAGGCTATGGCTACACCTTC. Drawing the rest from reference TRBV2 and TRBJ1-2, the complete variable domain is EPEVTQTPSHQVTQMGQEVILRCVPISNHLYFYWYRQILGQKVEFLVSFYNNEISEKSEIFDDQFSVERPDGSNFTLKIRSTKLEDSAMYFCASSRTGYGYTFGSGTRLTVV.

The rearrangement links TRBV20-1 to TRBJ2-7; D remains ambiguous. Germline loops: CDR1 DFQATT, CDR2 SNEGSKA (reference sequence). Trimming removed 2 bases at V and 2 bases at J, with 10 bases between. The CDR3 loop spans 13 amino acids. The CDR3 DNA sequence: TGCAGTGCTAGATTCCCAGCGACCTACGAGCAGTACTTC. Its translation: CSARFPATYEQYF.

This clonotype was seen more than once but under ten times. The CDR3 DNA is TGTGCCAGCAGCCGGGGCAGTCCTGTATTCTACGAGCAGTACTTC. Translation: CASSRGSPVFYEQYF. The rearrangement uses TRBV25-1 and TRBJ2-7, with D possibly called TRBD1 or TRBD2 (5 bases each). Germline lookup yields CDR1 MGHDK and CDR2 SYGVNS. Deletions cut 6 bases from V and 3 bases from J, with 18 bases between. The CDR3 sequence is 15 residues long.

This clonotype has only a few counts. This sequence joins TRBV28 and TRBJ1-5; TRBD1 matches at 10 bases. The CDR3 is made up of 13 amino acids. In germline, CDR1 is MDHEN, CDR2 SYDVKM. Trimming at V came to 10 bases and at J to 3 bases, leaving 3 bases not matched to a gene. The CDR3 loop reads CATGTGVNQPQHF. Here the CDR3 DNA reads TGTGCCACCGGGACAGGGGTCAATCAGCCCCAGCATTTT.

This clonotype has just a few counts. V is TRBV4-3 and J is TRBJ1-1; D is perhaps TRBD1 (6 bases). Germline V gives CDR1 LGHNA, CDR2 YSLEER. V was trimmed by 1 base and J by 1 base, leaving 13 bases between them. CDR3 length: 16 amino acids. CDR3 sequence: CASSQVWGAPNTEAFF. CDR3 nucleotide sequence: TGCGCCAGCAGCCAAGTCTGGGGGGCCCCGAACACTGAAGCTTTCTTT.

In the case of this clonotype: One end of the junction does not line up with germline, which may come from a read error. V and J are TRBV5-1 and TRBJ2-5; D perhaps matches TRBD1 (5 bases). This CDR3 spans 13 amino acids. Germline V gene sequence: CDR1 SGHRS, CDR2 YFSETQ. CDR3 in amino acids: CASSLAGKETRYF. DNA for the CDR3: TGCGCCAGCAGCTTGGCAGGGAAAGAGACCCGGTACTTC.

This clonotype was recorded a few times. V and J are TRBV28 and TRBJ1-2; D ambiguous. The CDR3 sequence is 13 residues long. Germline-derived CDR1 and CDR2 are MDHEN and SYDVKM. V was shortened by 7 bases and J by 1 base, with 10 bases between the two germline ends. The CDR3 bases are TGTGCCAGCACCTCGGGAATTAACTATGGCTACACCTTC. This gives the protein CASTSGINYGYTF.

Of note for this clonotype: The junction does not match germline at one end; this may be a read error. The chain has TRBV29-1 and TRBJ2-3; D unclear. Germline V gene data show CDR1 as SQVTM and CDR2 as ANQGSEA. The CDR3 is made up of 14 amino acids. The CDR3 nucleotides are TGCAGCGTTGTGTCGGACGCCTTCACAGATGCGCAGTATTTT. Translating gives CSVVSDAFTDAQYF.

This chain links TRBV18 with TRBJ2-5; D gene uncertain. The end of the DNA is better explained by TRBJ2-7, so the J call may be wrong. Germline CDR1 is KGHSH and CDR2 is LQKENI. The CDR3 runs 12 residues. CDR3 in amino acids: CASSPAAHEQYF. The CDR3 nucleotides read TGTGCCAGCTCACCAGCAGCTCACGAGCAGTACTTC.